This entry features one TCR beta chain sequence. Its antigen is not identified. The sample comes from a study of T-cell memory formation after mild COVID-19. General study results and limits: CM and EM subsets held most contracting CD4+ clones; EMRA held CD8+ ones.

TCRdb analysed the 5' RACE reads with MiXCR anew, one entry per CDR3 protein. This sample has 450,000 to 650,000 distinct CDR3 sequences, with roughly 21% found just once. The sequencing input was PBMCs or a T cell subset sorted from them (not recorded which). The source is an adult woman who had mild COVID-19 (a few samples of this study predate the infection). Cell type and time point are not known.

The CDR3 here is CASSFSGGDTEAFF. CDR3 sequence (DNA): TGCGCCAGCAGCTTCTCCGGGGGGGACACTGAAGCTTTCTTT. The chain links TRBV5-1 to TRBJ1-1; maybe TRBD1 (5 bases). From germline, CDR1 is SGHRS and CDR2 YFSETQ. V shed 2 bases and J shed 3 bases, with 11 bases lying between them. The CDR3 consists of 14 residues.